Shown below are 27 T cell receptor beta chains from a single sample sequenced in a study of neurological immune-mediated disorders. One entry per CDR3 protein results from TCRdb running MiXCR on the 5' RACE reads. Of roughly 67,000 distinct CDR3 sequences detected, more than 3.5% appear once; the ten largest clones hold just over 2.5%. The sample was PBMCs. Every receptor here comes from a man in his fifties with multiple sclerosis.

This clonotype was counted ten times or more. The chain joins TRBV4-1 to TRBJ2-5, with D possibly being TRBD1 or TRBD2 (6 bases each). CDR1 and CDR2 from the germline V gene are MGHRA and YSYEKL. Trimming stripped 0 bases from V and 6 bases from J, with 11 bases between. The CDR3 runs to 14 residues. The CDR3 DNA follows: TGCGCCAGCAGCCAAGATGGGGGGCAGAAGACCCAGTACTTC. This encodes CASSQDGGQKTQYF.

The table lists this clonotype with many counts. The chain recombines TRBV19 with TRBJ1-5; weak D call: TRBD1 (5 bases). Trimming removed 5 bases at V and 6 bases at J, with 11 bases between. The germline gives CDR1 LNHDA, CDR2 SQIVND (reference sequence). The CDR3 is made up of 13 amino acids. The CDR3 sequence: CASSRGGSQPQHF. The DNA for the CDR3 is TGTGCCAGTAGTCGCGGGGGAAGTCAGCCCCAGCATTTT.

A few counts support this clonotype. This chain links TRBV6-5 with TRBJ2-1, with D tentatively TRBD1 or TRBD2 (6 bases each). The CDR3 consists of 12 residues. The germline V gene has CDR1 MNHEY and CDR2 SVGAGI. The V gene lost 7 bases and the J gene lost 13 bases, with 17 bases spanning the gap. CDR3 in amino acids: CASTRGQGRQFF. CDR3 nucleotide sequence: TGTGCCAGCACCCGGGGGCAGGGAAGACAGTTCTTC.

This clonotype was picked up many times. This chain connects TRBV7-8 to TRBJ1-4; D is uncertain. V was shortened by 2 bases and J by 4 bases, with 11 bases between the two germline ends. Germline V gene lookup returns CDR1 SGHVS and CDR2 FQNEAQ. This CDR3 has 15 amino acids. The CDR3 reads CASSLTLRVNEKLFF. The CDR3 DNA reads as TGTGCCAGCAGCTTAACCCTGAGGGTTAATGAAAAACTGTTTTTT.

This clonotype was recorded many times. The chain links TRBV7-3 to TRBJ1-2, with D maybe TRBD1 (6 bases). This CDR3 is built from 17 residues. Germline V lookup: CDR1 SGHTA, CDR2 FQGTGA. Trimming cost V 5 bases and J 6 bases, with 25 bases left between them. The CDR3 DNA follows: TGTGCCAGCAGCCCCAGAGGGGGACGCGGACCCCTGGATGGCTACACCTTC. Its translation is CASSPRGGRGPLDGYTF.

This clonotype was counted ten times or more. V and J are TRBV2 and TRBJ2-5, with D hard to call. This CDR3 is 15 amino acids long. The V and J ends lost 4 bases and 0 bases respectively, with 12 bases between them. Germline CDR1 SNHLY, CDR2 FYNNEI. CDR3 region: CASSVYLLYQETQYF. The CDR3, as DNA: TGTGCCAGCAGTGTGTATTTACTATACCAAGAGACCCAGTACTTC.

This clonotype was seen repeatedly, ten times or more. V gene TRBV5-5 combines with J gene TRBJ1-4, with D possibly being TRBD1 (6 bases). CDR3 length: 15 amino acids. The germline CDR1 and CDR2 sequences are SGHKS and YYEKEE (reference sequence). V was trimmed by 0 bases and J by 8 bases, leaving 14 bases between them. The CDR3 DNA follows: TGTGCCAGCAGCTTGGACAGGGTCGTTGTAGAAAAACTGTTTTTT. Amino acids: CASSLDRVVVEKLFF.

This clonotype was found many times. The CDR3 DNA reads as TGTGCCACCCAAAGCGTCCCCTCAGAGCACACTGAAGCTTTCTTT. Protein product: CATQSVPSEHTEAFF. J is TRBJ1-1 and V is TRBV15; D gene uncertain. The CDR3 is 15 amino acids. Germline V lookup: CDR1 LNHNV, CDR2 YYDKDF (reference sequence). Trimming left V 8 bases short and J 3 bases short, with 19 bases between.

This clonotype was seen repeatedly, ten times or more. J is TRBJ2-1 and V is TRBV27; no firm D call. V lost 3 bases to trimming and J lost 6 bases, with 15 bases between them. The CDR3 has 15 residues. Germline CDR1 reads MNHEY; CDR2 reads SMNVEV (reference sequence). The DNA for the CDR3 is TGTGCCAGCAGTTTTCAGAAAATACCCACCAATGAGCAGTTCTTC. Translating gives CASSFQKIPTNEQFF.

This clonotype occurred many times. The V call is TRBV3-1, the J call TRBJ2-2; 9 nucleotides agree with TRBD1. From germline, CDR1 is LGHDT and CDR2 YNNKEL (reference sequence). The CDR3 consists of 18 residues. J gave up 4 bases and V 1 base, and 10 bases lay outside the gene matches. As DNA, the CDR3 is TGTGCCAGCAGCCAAGTTACAGGGGGCTTCGGTGGCACCGGGGAGCTGTTTTTT. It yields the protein CASSQVTGGFGGTGELFF.

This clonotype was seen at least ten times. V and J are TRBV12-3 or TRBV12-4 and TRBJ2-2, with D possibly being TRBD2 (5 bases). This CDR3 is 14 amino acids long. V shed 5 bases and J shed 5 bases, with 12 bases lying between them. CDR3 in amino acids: CASSHRRRTGELFF. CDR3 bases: TGTGCCAGCAGTCACCGGAGGAGGACCGGGGAGCTGTTTTTT.

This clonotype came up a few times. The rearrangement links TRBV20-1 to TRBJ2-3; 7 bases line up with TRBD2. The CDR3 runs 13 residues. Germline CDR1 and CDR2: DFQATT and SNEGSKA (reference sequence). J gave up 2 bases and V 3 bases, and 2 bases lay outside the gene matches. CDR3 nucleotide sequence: TGCAGTGCTAGGCGGGGGAACACAGATACGCAGTATTTT. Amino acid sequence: CSARRGNTDTQYF.

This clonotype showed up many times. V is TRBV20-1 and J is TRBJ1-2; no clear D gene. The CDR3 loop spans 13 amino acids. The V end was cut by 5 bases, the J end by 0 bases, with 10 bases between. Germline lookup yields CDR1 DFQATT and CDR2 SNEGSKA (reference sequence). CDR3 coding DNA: TGCAGTGCTGGCCGGGAAACTAACTATGGCTACACCTTC. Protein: CSAGRETNYGYTF.

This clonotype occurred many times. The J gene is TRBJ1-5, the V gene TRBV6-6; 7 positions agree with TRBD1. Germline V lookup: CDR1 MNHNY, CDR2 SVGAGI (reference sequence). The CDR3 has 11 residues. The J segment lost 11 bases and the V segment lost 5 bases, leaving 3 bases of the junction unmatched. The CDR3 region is CASSTDRSQHF. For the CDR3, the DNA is TGTGCCAGCAGTACGGACAGGTCCCAGCATTTT.

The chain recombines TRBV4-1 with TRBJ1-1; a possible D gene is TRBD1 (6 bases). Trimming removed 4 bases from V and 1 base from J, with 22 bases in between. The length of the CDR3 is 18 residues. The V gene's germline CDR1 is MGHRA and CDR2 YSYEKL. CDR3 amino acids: CASSPHQGQVRRNTEAFF. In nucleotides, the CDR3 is TGCGCCAGCAGCCCTCATCAGGGGCAGGTTCGACGGAACACTGAAGCTTTCTTT.

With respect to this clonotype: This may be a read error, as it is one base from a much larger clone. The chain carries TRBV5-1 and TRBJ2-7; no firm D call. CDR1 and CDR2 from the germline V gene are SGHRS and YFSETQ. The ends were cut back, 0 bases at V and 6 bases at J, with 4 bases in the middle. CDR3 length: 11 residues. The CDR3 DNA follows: TGCGCCAGCAGCTTGGTAGCCGAGCAGTACTTC. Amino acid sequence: CASSLVAEQYF.

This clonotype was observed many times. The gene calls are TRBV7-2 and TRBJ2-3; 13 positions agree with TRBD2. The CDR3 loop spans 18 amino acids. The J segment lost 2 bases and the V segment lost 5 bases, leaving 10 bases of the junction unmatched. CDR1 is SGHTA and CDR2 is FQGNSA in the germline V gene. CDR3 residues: CASSRLWTSGGPTDTQYF. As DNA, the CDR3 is TGTGCCAGCAGCAGACTTTGGACTAGCGGGGGCCCCACAGATACGCAGTATTTT. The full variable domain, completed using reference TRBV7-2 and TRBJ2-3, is GAGVSQSPSNKVTEKGKDVELRCDPISGHTALYWYRQSLGQGLEFLIYFQGNSAPDKSGLPSDRFSAERTGGSVSTLTIQRTQQEDSAVYLCASSRLWTSGGPTDTQYFGPGTRLTVL.

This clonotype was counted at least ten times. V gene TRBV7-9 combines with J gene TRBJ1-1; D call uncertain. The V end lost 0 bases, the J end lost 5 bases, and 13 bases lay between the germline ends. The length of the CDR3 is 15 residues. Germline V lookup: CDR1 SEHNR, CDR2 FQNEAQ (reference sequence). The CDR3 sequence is CASSLAYGSLTEAFF. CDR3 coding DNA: TGTGCCAGCAGCTTAGCGTACGGGAGTTTAACTGAAGCTTTCTTT.

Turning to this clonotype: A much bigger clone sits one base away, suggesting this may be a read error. CDR3: CASSIGPDRAYEQYF. CDR3 nucleotide sequence: TGTGCCAGCAGCATAGGCCCCGACAGGGCCTACGAGCAGTACTTC. The chain has TRBV9 and TRBJ2-7; 7 bases line up with TRBD1. Per germline, CDR1 SGDLS and CDR2 YYNGEE. The CDR3 is 15 amino acids. V gave up 4 bases and J gave up 2 bases; unmatched junction bases: 9.

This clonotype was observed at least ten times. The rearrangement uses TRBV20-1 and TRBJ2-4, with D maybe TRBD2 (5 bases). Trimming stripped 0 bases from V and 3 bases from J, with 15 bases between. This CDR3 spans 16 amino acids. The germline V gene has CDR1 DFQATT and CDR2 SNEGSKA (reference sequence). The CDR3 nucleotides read TGCAGTGCTAGAGAAATAGCGTGGTTCGGCAAAAACATTCAGTACTTC. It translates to CSAREIAWFGKNIQYF.

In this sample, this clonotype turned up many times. The CDR3 protein is CASSVADTEAFF. CDR3 nucleotide sequence: TGTGCCAGCAGTGTTGCGGACACTGAAGCTTTCTTT. The chain couples TRBV6-1 to TRBJ1-1; D gene unclear. There are 12 residues in the CDR3. V lost 4 bases and J lost 3, with 6 bases in between. Germline V CDR1 and CDR2: MNHNS, SASEGT.

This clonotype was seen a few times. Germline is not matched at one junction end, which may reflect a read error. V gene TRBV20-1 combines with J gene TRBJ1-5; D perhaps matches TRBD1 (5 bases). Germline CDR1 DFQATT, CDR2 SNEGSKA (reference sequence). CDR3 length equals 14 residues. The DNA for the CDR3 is TGCAGTGTTGTCGGTGGGGCTAGCAATCAGCCCCAGAATTTT. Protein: CSVVGGASNQPQNF.

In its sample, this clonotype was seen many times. Here the CDR3 DNA reads TGCGCCAGCAGCTTCGGGGACCACAGGGGGCTTGTCTATGGCTACACCTTC. Encoded protein: CASSFGDHRGLVYGYTF. The V gene is TRBV5-1, the J gene TRBJ1-2, with 9 bases lining up with TRBD1. The V gene end was trimmed by 2 bases and the J gene end by 4 bases; junction bases not matched to a gene: 12. There are 17 residues in the CDR3. Germline lookup yields CDR1 SGHRS and CDR2 YFSETQ.

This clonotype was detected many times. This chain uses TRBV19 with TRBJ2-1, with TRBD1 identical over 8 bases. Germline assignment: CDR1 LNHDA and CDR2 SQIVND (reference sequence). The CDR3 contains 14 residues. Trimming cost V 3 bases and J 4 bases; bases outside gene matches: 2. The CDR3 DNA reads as TGTGCCAGTAGTATTAGGACAGGGTACAATGAGCAGTTCTTC. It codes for CASSIRTGYNEQFF.

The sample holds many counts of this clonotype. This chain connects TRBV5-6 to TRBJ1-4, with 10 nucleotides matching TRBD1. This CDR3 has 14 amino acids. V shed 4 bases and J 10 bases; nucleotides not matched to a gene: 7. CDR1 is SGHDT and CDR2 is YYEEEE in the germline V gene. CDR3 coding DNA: TGTGCCAGCAGCAACCGGGACAGGGGTGGAAAACTGTTTTTT. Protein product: CASSNRDRGGKLFF.

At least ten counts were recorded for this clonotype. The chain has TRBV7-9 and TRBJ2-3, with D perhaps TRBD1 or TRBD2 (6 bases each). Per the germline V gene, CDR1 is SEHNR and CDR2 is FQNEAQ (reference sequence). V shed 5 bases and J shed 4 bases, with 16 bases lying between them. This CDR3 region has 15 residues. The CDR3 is CASSPWTGAPDTQYF. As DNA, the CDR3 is TGTGCCAGCAGCCCGTGGACGGGGGCCCCAGATACGCAGTATTTT.

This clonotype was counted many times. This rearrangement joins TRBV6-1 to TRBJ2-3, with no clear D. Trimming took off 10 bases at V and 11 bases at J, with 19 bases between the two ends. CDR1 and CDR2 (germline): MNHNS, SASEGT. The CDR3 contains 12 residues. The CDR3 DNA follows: TGTGCCACCAAACAGATGCCACGCCGGCAGTATTTT. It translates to CATKQMPRRQYF.